These 12 T cell receptor beta chains came from one sample sequenced in a study of cytomegalovirus exposure and HLA in healthy donors. Primers included in the PCR were 60 Vbeta and 13 Jbeta primers. Clones were read by immunoSEQ multiplex PCR, and TCRdb kept only the in-frame ones, dropping some. The sample has around 61,000 clones, roughly 83% seen once; the top ten hold around 1.7%. The sequencing input was PBMCs. The origin of the receptors is a middle-aged man in good health and CMV-seronegative.

V usage is TRBV2 and J usage is TRBJ1-6; the D gene is possibly TRBD1 (6 bases). CDR1 and CDR2 from the germline V gene are SNHLY and FYNNEI. CDR3 length: 14 residues. V was trimmed by 6 bases and J by 5 bases, leaving 11 bases between them. CDR3 region: CASSRDTNNSPLHF. The DNA for the CDR3 is TGTGCCAGCAGCCGGGACACGAATAATTCACCCCTCCACTTT.

The chain links TRBV6-1 to TRBJ1-1, with unresolved D. Trimming pared 4 bases from V and 2 bases from J, leaving 11 bases between. The germline V gene has CDR1 MNHNS and CDR2 SASEGT. There are 14 residues in the CDR3. CDR3 nucleotide sequence: TGTGCCAGCAGTGGGAGGTTCCTAAACACTGAAGCTTTCTTT. Its translation is CASSGRFLNTEAFF.

The chain joins TRBV7-9 to TRBJ2-1; D is ambiguous. This CDR3 is built from 13 residues. Germline-derived CDR1 and CDR2 are SEHNR and FQNEAQ (reference sequence). Deletions cut 3 bases from V and 8 bases from J, with 11 bases between. The CDR3 DNA is TGTGCCAGCAGCTTTGGCACCCCCCATGAGCAGTTCTTC. Translation gives CASSFGTPHEQFF.

This chain links TRBV15 with TRBJ1-6; D remains unclear. V was clipped by 0 bases and J by 6 bases, with 9 bases between them. Per the germline V gene, CDR1 is LNHNV and CDR2 is YYDKDF (reference sequence). The CDR3 has 15 amino acids. CDR3 nucleotides: TGTGCCACCAGCAGAGACGGAGGTGCTAATTCACCCCTCCACTTT. It is translated as CATSRDGGANSPLHF.

This clone was observed a handful of times. This chain connects TRBV7-6 to TRBJ1-4; D is uncertain. Looked up from germline, CDR1 is SGHVS and CDR2 is FNYEAQ. With 2 bases removed from V and 2 bases from J, the gap between germline ends came to 15 bases. The CDR3 consists of 17 residues. CDR3 protein: CASSLRSRRATNEKLFF. CDR3 sequence (DNA): TGTGCCAGCAGCTTACGATCGAGGAGGGCGACTAATGAAAAACTGTTTTTT.

This chain joins TRBV5-6 and TRBJ2-2; 10 bases are shared with TRBD1. Germline CDR1 and CDR2: SGHDT and YYEEEE. This CDR3 is 15 amino acids long. The trim removed 5 bases at V and 7 bases at J, leaving 8 bases unmatched. Here the CDR3 reads CASSYPGQGIGELFF. DNA of the CDR3: TGTGCCAGCAGTTACCCGGGACAGGGGATCGGGGAGCTGTTTTTT.

This rearrangement joins TRBV29-1 to TRBJ2-5, with D uncertain. Trimming took 4 bases from V and 4 from J, leaving 16 bases between them. The CDR3 is 14 amino acids. From germline, CDR1 is SQVTM and CDR2 ANQGSEA. The CDR3 region has the DNA TGCAGCGTTGGGCGCAATCTAGATGGAGAGACCCAGTACTTC. Translating gives CSVGRNLDGETQYF. Using reference TRBV29-1 and TRBJ2-5 for the parts outside the CDR3, the full variable domain is SAVISQKPSRDICQRGTSLTIQCQVDSQVTMMFWYRQQPGQSLTLIATANQGSEATYESGFVIDKFPISRPNLTFSTLTVSNMSPEDSSIYLCSVGRNLDGETQYFGPGTRLLVL.

This clone was counted between two and nine times. The rearrangement links TRBV6-1 to TRBJ1-2, with no clear D. Trimming pared 3 bases from V and 5 bases from J, leaving 10 bases between. The CDR3 runs to 13 residues. Germline CDR1 is MNHNS and CDR2 is SASEGT. CDR3 in amino acids: CASSEDQEYGYTF. As DNA, the CDR3 is TGTGCCAGCAGTGAGGATCAGGAATATGGCTACACCTTC.

This chain links TRBV6-6 with TRBJ2-7, with 9 bases identical to TRBD1. This CDR3 spans 15 amino acids. Trimming removed 6 bases from V and 6 bases from J; junction bases left unmatched: 12. The germline V gene has CDR1 MNHNY and CDR2 SVGAGI (reference sequence). The CDR3 protein is CASSLQGAVSGEQYF. CDR3 nucleotide sequence: TGTGCCAGCAGCCTACAGGGGGCCGTCTCAGGCGAGCAGTACTTC.

V gene TRBV19 combines with J gene TRBJ2-5; 8 bases line up with TRBD2. Germline V CDR1 and CDR2: LNHDA, SQIVND (reference sequence). The junction had 5 bases not matched to a gene; V was cut back by 4 bases and J by 4 bases. The length of the CDR3 is 14 residues. The CDR3 DNA reads as TGTGCCAGTAGTAGTCGTGCGGGGGGAGAGACCCAGTACTTC. Translated: CASSSRAGGETQYF.

This chain links TRBV10-3 with TRBJ2-7; 7 bases line up with TRBD1. Unmatched junction bases numbered 8, after V lost 4 bases and J lost 5 bases. The CDR3 spans 14 residues. Germline CDR1 and CDR2: ENHRY and SYGVKD. In DNA form, the CDR3 reads TGTGCCATCAGTGGGGGGCGGACAGGCGACGAGCAGTACGTC. It specifies CAISGGRTGDEQYV.

The CDR3 region is CASSLAIGGTLYEQYF. Here the CDR3 DNA reads TGTGCCAGCAGCTTGGCCATCGGGGGAACCCTCTACGAGCAGTACTTC. The V gene is TRBV5-5, the J gene TRBJ2-7; D may be TRBD2 (6 bases). The CDR3 loop spans 16 amino acids. With 0 bases removed from V and 3 bases from J, the gap between germline ends came to 16 bases. The V gene's germline CDR1 is SGHKS and CDR2 YYEKEE (reference sequence).